This T cell receptor (beta chain) was documented in a study of CD4 T cells in relation to SARS-CoV-2 and coronaviruses. Remarks on this clone: Its matching antigen is unknown.

Assay: immunoSEQ multiplex PCR; the TCRdb copy retains only in-frame clones and omits some. The sample holds 15,000 or so clones, roughly 82% seen once. V shed 6 bases and J 2 bases; nucleotides not matched to a gene: 10. In germline, CDR1 is MNHEY, CDR2 SVGEGT. This CDR3 comprises 16 residues. CD4+ T cells from unexposed donors were obtained before the COVID-19 pandemic (2011-2018). Isolation of CD4+ T cells took place after around 11 days in culture. This clonotype originated in a human donor in good health. The chain recombines TRBV6-2 or TRBV6-3 with TRBJ2-7; 10 bases agree with TRBD1. Sequenced: CD4+ T cells from PBMCs, cultured in vitro. The CDR3: CASSRDRGHLPYEQYF. The CDR3 DNA sequence: TGTGCCAGCAGCCGGGACAGGGGACACCTCCCCTACGAGCAGTACTTC.